The entry below describes one T cell receptor (beta chain). Its antigen is unidentified. Before sequencing took place, the ViraFEST assay used viral peptide pools to expand antigen-specific CD4+ T cells. The culture ran for 10 days, and then CD4+ T cells were isolated. Two doses of either BNT162b2 or mRNA-1273 were given to each participant. This sample was included in a study of vaccination effects on CD4 cells after COVID-19. Assay: immunoSEQ multiplex PCR; the TCRdb copy retains only in-frame clones and omits some. In the table there are 35,000 to 45,000 clones, just under 85% of which are singletons. The CDR3 has 15 residues. Germline V gene lookup returns CDR1 MNHEY and CDR2 SVGAGI. Trimming removed 6 bases at V and 1 base at J, with 14 bases between.

This sequence joins TRBV6-5 and TRBJ2-3; perhaps TRBD2 as D (6 bases). The sequenced sample was CD4+ T cells from PBMCs cultured with HCoV-NL63 spike peptides, obtained after COVID-19 vaccination. The TCR comes from a human donor who received a COVID-19 vaccine. Some clones in this sample may be carry-over from other donors' samples. The CDR3 is CASSLAGGGTDTQYF. The CDR3 DNA follows: TGTGCCAGCAGCCTAGCCGGGGGAGGCACAGATACGCAGTATTTT.